This TCR beta chain stems from a study of T cell clonality in common variable immunodeficiency. Patients and controls were mostly of Caucasian heritage. Using immunoSEQ multiplex PCR, the repertoire was profiled, and TCRdb retains in-frame clones only, with some absent. The sample holds about 35,000 clones, and no clone turns up only once. This clone was seen repeatedly, ten times or more. The read falls 3 residues short of the CDR3 end, and the missing part is taken from the germline J gene. V was clipped by 4 bases and J by 0 bases, with 15 bases between them. The CDR3 is 15 amino acids. The V gene's germline CDR1 is DFQATT and CDR2 SNEGSKA (reference sequence).

The sequence derives from a person aged 18 to 70 in good health. The sample comprised peripheral blood mononuclear cells. This chain connects TRBV20-1 to TRBJ1-1; maybe TRBD1 (5 bases). The CDR3 sequence: CSAMGSGGMNTEAFF. The sequenced CDR3 bases are TGCAGTGCTATGGGCAGTGGGGGGATGAACACTGAA.